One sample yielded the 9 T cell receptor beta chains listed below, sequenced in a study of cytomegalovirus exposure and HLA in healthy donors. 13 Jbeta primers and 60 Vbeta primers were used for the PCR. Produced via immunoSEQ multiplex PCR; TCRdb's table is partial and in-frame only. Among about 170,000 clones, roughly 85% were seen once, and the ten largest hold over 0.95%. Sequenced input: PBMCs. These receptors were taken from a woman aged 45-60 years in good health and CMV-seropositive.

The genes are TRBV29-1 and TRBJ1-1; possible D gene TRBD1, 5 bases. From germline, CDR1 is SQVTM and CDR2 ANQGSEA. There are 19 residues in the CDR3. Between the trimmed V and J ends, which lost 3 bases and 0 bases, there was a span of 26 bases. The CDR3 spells CSVERDRDTLGTLNTEAFF. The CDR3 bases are TGCAGCGTTGAGAGGGACCGAGACACCCTTGGGACTCTGAACACTGAAGCTTTCTTT.

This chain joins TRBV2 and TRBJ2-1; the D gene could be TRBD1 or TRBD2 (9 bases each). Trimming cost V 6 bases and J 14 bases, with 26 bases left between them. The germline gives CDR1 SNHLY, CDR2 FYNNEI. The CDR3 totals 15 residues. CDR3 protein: CASSRQGVAGGPEFF. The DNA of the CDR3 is TGTGCCAGCAGCAGACAGGGGGTGGCGGGAGGGCCCGAGTTCTTC. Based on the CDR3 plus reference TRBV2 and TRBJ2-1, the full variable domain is EPEVTQTPSHQVTQMGQEVILRCVPISNHLYFYWYRQILGQKVEFLVSFYNNEISEKSEIFDDQFSVERPDGSNFTLKIRSTKLEDSAMYFCASSRQGVAGGPEFFGPGTRLTVL.

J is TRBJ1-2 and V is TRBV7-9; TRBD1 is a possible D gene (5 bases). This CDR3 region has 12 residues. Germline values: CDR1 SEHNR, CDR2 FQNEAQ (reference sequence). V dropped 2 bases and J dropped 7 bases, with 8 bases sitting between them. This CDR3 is CASSLQGGGYTF. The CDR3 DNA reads TGTGCCAGCAGCTTACAGGGTGGTGGCTACACCTTC.

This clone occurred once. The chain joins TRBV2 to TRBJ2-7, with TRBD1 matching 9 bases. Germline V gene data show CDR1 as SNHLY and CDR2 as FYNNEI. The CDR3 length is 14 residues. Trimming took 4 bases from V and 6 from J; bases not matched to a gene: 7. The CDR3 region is CASSGRDRVSEQYF. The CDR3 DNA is TGTGCCAGCAGTGGCCGGGACAGGGTGAGCGAGCAGTACTTC.

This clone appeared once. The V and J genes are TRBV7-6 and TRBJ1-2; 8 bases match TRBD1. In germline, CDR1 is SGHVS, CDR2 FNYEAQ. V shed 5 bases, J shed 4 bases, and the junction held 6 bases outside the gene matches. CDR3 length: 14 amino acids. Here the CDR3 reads CASSEGQAGYGYTF. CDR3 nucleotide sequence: TGTGCCAGCAGCGAGGGACAGGCAGGCTATGGCTACACCTTC. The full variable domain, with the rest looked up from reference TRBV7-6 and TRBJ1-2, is GAGVSQSPRYKVTKRGQDVALRCDPISGHVSLYWYRQALGQGPEFLTYFNYEAQQDKSGLPNDRFSAERPEGSISTLTIQRTEQRDSAMYRCASSEGQAGYGYTFGSGTRLTVV.

The CDR3 sequence is CASSAMTVNTEAFF. CDR3 sequence (DNA): TGTGCCAGCAGCGCCATGACAGTGAACACTGAAGCTTTCTTT. The chain carries TRBV9 and TRBJ1-1, with D perhaps TRBD1 (5 bases). CDR1 is SGDLS, CDR2 YYNGEE, per germline. V lost 3 bases, J lost 0 bases, and 9 bases lay in between. The CDR3 spans 14 residues. Complete variable domain (other parts from reference TRBV9 and TRBJ1-1): DSGVTQTPKHLITATGQRVTLRCSPRSGDLSVYWYQQSLDQGLQFLIQYYNGEERAKGNILERFSAQQFPDLHSELNLSSLELGDSALYFCASSAMTVNTEAFFGQGTRLTVV.

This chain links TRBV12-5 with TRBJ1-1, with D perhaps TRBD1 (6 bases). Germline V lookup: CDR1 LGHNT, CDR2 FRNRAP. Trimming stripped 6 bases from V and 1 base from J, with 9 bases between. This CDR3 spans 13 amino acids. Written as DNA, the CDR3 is TGTGCTAGTGGCCGGGACACGAACACTGAAGCTTTCTTT. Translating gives CASGRDTNTEAFF.

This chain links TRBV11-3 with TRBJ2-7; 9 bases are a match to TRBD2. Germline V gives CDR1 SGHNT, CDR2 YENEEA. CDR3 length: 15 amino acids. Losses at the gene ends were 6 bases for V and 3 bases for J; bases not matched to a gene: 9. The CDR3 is CASSFGASGVYEQYF. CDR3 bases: TGTGCCAGCAGTTTCGGGGCTAGCGGGGTCTACGAGCAGTACTTC.

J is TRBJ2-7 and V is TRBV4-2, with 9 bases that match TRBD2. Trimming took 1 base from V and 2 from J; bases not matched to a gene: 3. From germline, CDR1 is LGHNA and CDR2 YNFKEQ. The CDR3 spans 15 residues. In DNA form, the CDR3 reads TGTGCCAGCAGCCAAGCTAGCGGGGCGACCTACGAGCAGTACTTC. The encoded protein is CASSQASGATYEQYF.